Following are 30 T cell receptor beta chains from one sample sequenced in a study of T cell responses to AZD1222 COVID-19 vaccine. Some clones are missing from TCRdb's copy, which holds only in-frame ones; the method was immunoSEQ multiplex PCR. The profile shows fewer than 150,000 clones, over 85% of them singletons. Sequenced material: peripheral blood, taken on day 0 of AZD1222 vaccination. The receptor set was obtained from an adult in good health.

The rearrangement uses TRBV14 and TRBJ1-2; TRBD1 matches 8 bases. Germline trimming cut 4 bases from V and 0 bases from J; bases unmatched to any gene: 7. CDR1 and CDR2 from the germline V gene are SGHDN and FVKESK. There are 16 residues in the CDR3. DNA for the CDR3: TGTGCCAGCAGCCCCAGACAGGGGACCGCTAACTATGGCTACACCTTC. It codes for CASSPRQGTANYGYTF.

The V call is TRBV28, the J call TRBJ1-2; D is unclear. Germline assignment: CDR1 MDHEN and CDR2 SYDVKM. V was cut by 4 bases and J by 14 bases, with 14 bases left in between. The CDR3 extends over 11 amino acids. The CDR3, as DNA: TGTGCCAGCAGTTCCGCCAGGACGGGTACCTTC. Amino acids: CASSSARTGTF.

V gene TRBV6-5 combines with J gene TRBJ2-5; D possibly corresponds to TRBD2 (6 bases). The CDR3 has 15 amino acids. Germline-derived CDR1 and CDR2 are MNHEY and SVGAGI. Trimming took off 0 bases at V and 4 bases at J, with 12 bases between the two ends. For the CDR3, the DNA is TGTGCCAGCAGTTACTCGGCAACGGGAGTAGAGACCCAGTACTTC. Its protein product is CASSYSATGVETQYF.

This clone was seen just once. V gene TRBV28 combines with J gene TRBJ1-2; TRBD1 matches at 9 bases. In germline, CDR1 is MDHEN, CDR2 SYDVKM. Losses at the gene ends were 5 bases for V and 7 bases for J; bases not matched to a gene: 11. This CDR3 spans 15 amino acids. The CDR3 loop is CASSPHGTGWVGYTF. DNA for the CDR3: TGTGCCAGCAGTCCCCATGGGACAGGGTGGGTTGGCTACACCTTC.

This clone was observed a few times. This rearrangement joins TRBV12-3 or TRBV12-4 to TRBJ1-1; no clear D gene. The CDR3 is made up of 13 amino acids. The V gene lost 5 bases and the J gene lost 0 bases, with 7 bases spanning the gap. CDR3 coding DNA: TGTGCCAGCAGTAAAAATCTGAACACTGAAGCTTTCTTT. Encoded protein: CASSKNLNTEAFF.

The chain couples TRBV7-8 to TRBJ1-5; possibly TRBD1 for D (5 bases). The germline gives CDR1 SGHVS, CDR2 FQNEAQ. The CDR3 length is 12 residues. V lost 3 bases to trimming and J lost 7 bases, with 7 bases between them. The CDR3 coding sequence is TGTGCCAGCAGCTTGGGGGGGCAGCCCCAGCATTTT. Protein sequence: CASSLGGQPQHF. The complete variable domain, with remaining parts taken from reference TRBV7-8 and TRBJ1-5, reads GAGVSQSPRYKVAKRGQDVALRCDPISGHVSLFWYQQALGQGPEFLTYFQNEAQLDKSGLPSDRFFAERPEGSVSTLKIQRTQQEDSAVYLCASSLGGQPQHFGDGTRLSIL.

V gene TRBV28 combines with J gene TRBJ2-5; 7 positions agree with TRBD1. With 5 bases clipped from V and 1 base from J, the junction kept 13 bases outside the gene matches. This CDR3 is built from 17 residues. CDR1 is MDHEN and CDR2 is SYDVKM in the germline V gene. This CDR3 is CASSRSTGDRAQETQYF. The CDR3 nucleotides read TGTGCCAGCAGTCGGTCCACCGGTGACAGGGCCCAAGAGACCCAGTACTTC.

The chain joins TRBV5-5 to TRBJ2-5, with unresolved D. Germline CDR1 reads SGHKS; CDR2 reads YYEKEE (reference sequence). This CDR3 contains 16 residues. V lost 5 bases and J lost 5, with 22 bases in between. CDR3 region: CASRGQVIGSQETQYF. The CDR3 DNA is TGTGCCAGCAGGGGCCAGGTTATCGGCTCCCAGGAGACCCAGTACTTC.

This clone was seen a handful of times. The J gene is TRBJ2-7, the V gene TRBV6-5; D not certain. V lost 0 bases, J lost 2 bases, and 5 bases lay in between. This CDR3 spans 13 amino acids. Per the germline V gene, CDR1 is MNHEY and CDR2 is SVGAGI. The CDR3, as DNA: TGTGCCAGCAGTTACTCTAGGGCCTACGAGCAGTACTTC. Its translation is CASSYSRAYEQYF.

The chain recombines TRBV6-5 with TRBJ2-5, with 7 nucleotides matching TRBD1. Trimming took 9 bases from V and 5 from J; bases not matched to a gene: 9. Germline V CDR1 and CDR2: MNHEY, SVGAGI. The CDR3 has 13 amino acids. Here the CDR3 DNA reads TGTGCCAGGAATAAAGGGGGCCCGGAGACCCAGTACTTC. This gives the protein CARNKGGPETQYF.

The J gene is TRBJ2-7, the V gene TRBV29-1, with D tentatively TRBD1 (5 bases). Germline V gene data show CDR1 as SQVTM and CDR2 as ANQGSEA. Deletions cut 3 bases from V and 3 bases from J, with 12 bases between. The CDR3 has 13 amino acids. CDR3: CSVETATNYEQYF. The CDR3 coding sequence is TGCAGCGTTGAGACAGCGACGAACTACGAGCAGTACTTC.

This clone was picked up one time. This chain joins TRBV11-2 and TRBJ2-1; 9 bases map to TRBD2. This CDR3 comprises 14 residues. Trimming took 5 bases from V and 8 from J; bases not matched to a gene: 7. Germline loops: CDR1 SGHAT, CDR2 FQNNGV. The CDR3 loop reads CASSPSGRRDEQFF. The CDR3 nucleotides are TGTGCCAGCAGCCCCAGCGGGAGGAGGGATGAGCAGTTCTTC.

The rearrangement uses TRBV11-3 and TRBJ2-2; perhaps D is TRBD1 or TRBD2 (5 bases each). This CDR3 region has 16 residues. CDR1 and CDR2 (germline): SGHNT, YENEEA. V lost 2 bases and J lost 1, with 11 bases in between. Here the CDR3 DNA reads TGTGCCAGCAGCTTACGGGGCCAGGAGAACACCGGGGAGCTGTTTTTT. Encoded protein: CASSLRGQENTGELFF.

The chain links TRBV29-1 to TRBJ1-5, with D perhaps matching TRBD1 (5 bases). V lost 6 bases, J lost 3 bases, and 18 bases lay in between. There are 15 residues in the CDR3. CDR1 is SQVTM, CDR2 ANQGSEA, per germline. The CDR3 DNA is TGCAGCGTGGCATCCGGGGGGATGCACAATCAGCCCCAGCATTTT. Protein sequence: CSVASGGMHNQPQHF.

The V call is TRBV2, the J call TRBJ2-1; the match to TRBD1 covers 10 bases. CDR3 length equals 14 residues. The germline CDR1 and CDR2 sequences are SNHLY and FYNNEI. V lost 5 bases and J lost 7; bases outside the gene matches: 5. The DNA of the CDR3 is TGTGCCAGCAGTCGACAGGGGGCGGGGAATGAGCAGTTCTTC. Protein: CASSRQGAGNEQFF.

The chain links TRBV7-2 to TRBJ1-1; the D is unclear. The CDR3 consists of 15 residues. With 4 bases removed from V and 1 base from J, the gap between germline ends came to 13 bases. Per germline, CDR1 SGHTA and CDR2 FQGNSA. CDR3 loop: CASSSDFRGNTEAFF. The CDR3 DNA is TGTGCCAGCAGCTCGGACTTTCGGGGGAACACTGAAGCTTTCTTT.

V and J are TRBV6-6 and TRBJ2-2; D may be TRBD2 (6 bases). The CDR3 has 13 residues. In germline, CDR1 is MNHNY, CDR2 SVGAGI (reference sequence). Trimming stripped 6 bases from V and 7 bases from J, with 12 bases between. This CDR3 is CASSRLEDGELFF. The CDR3 DNA is TGTGCCAGCAGCCGACTAGAAGACGGGGAGCTGTTTTTT.

The chain joins TRBV18 to TRBJ1-2, with TRBD1 as a possible D gene (6 bases). Germline V lookup: CDR1 KGHSH, CDR2 LQKENI. V shed 3 bases and J shed 0 bases, with 11 bases lying between them. CDR3 length: 15 amino acids. The CDR3 here is CASSPRDTANYGYTF. CDR3 bases: TGTGCCAGCTCACCGAGGGACACCGCTAACTATGGCTACACCTTC. Looking up the rest from reference TRBV18 and TRBJ1-2 gives the full variable domain: NAGVMQNPRHLVRRRGQEARLRCSPMKGHSHVYWYRQLPEEGLKFMVYLQKENIIDESGMPKERFSAEFPKEGPSILRIQQVVRGDSAAYFCASSPRDTANYGYTFGSGTRLTVV.

This sequence joins TRBV5-4 and TRBJ2-1, with 8 nucleotides matching TRBD2. CDR1 is SGHNT, CDR2 YYREEE, per germline (reference sequence). There are 15 residues in the CDR3. V was pared by 4 bases and J by 5 bases, with 8 bases of the junction left unmatched. The CDR3 region is CASSAPGLENNEQFF. The CDR3 DNA is TGTGCCAGCAGCGCACCGGGACTAGAGAACAATGAGCAGTTCTTC. Full variable domain (remainder filled in from reference TRBV5-4 and TRBJ2-1): ETGVTQSPTHLIKTRGQQVTLRCSSQSGHNTVSWYQQALGQGPQFIFQYYREEENGRGNFPPRFSGLQFPNYSSELNVNALELDDSALYLCASSAPGLENNEQFFGPGTRLTVL.

The chain joins TRBV7-9 to TRBJ1-5, with TRBD1 matching over 10 bases. CDR1 and CDR2 (germline): SEHNR, FQNEAQ (reference sequence). CDR3 length: 15 residues. V shed 4 bases and J 7 bases; nucleotides not matched to a gene: 7. The CDR3 here is CASSWDRGGGQPQHF. In DNA form, the CDR3 reads TGTGCCAGCAGCTGGGACAGGGGAGGGGGACAGCCCCAGCATTTT.

The gene calls are TRBV9 and TRBJ1-2, with a weak D call TRBD1 (6 bases). Germline V gene sequence: CDR1 SGDLS, CDR2 YYNGEE. This CDR3 region has 13 residues. V was pared by 4 bases and J by 8 bases, with 15 bases between. CDR3 bases: TGTGCCAGCAGCCATGTGAGGGGGTTCGGCTACACCTTC. This codes for CASSHVRGFGYTF.

A single count supports this clone. The same CDR3 also results from other DNA sequences found in this sample. V usage is TRBV7-2 and J usage is TRBJ2-1; D perhaps matches TRBD2 (6 bases). Germline lookup yields CDR1 SGHTA and CDR2 FQGNSA. This CDR3 comprises 15 residues. V shed 0 bases and J shed 0 bases, with 6 bases lying between them. This CDR3 reads CASSLAGSSYNEQFF. CDR3 DNA: TGTGCCAGCAGCTTAGCCGGGAGCTCCTACAATGAGCAGTTCTTC.

This clone has just a few counts. The chain carries TRBV5-6 and TRBJ2-2; possibly TRBD1 or TRBD2 for D (5 bases each). The CDR3 runs 15 residues. CDR1 is SGHDT, CDR2 YYEEEE, per germline. Between the trimmed V and J ends, which lost 3 bases and 4 bases, there was a span of 13 bases. The DNA for the CDR3 is TGTGCCAGCAGCTACCGGGACCGGACCACCGGGGAGCTGTTTTTT. It is translated as CASSYRDRTTGELFF.

This chain uses TRBV4-3 with TRBJ1-2; TRBD1 is a possible D gene (5 bases). From germline, CDR1 is LGHNA and CDR2 YSLEER. The CDR3 has 15 residues. V lost 2 bases and J 5 bases, leaving 15 bases between the germline ends. The CDR3 loop is CASSQRGRGSYGYTF. The CDR3 nucleotides are TGCGCCAGCAGCCAACGAGGAAGGGGTTCATATGGCTACACCTTC.

V is TRBV7-8 and J is TRBJ1-1; D is possibly TRBD1 (5 bases). This CDR3 spans 20 amino acids. Germline loops: CDR1 SGHVS, CDR2 FQNEAQ. Trimming removed 1 base at V and 1 base at J, with 25 bases between. Here the CDR3 DNA reads TGTGCCAGCAGCTTAGATTGGTTTCGTGGGGGGGACCGCCGGAACACTGAAGCTTTCTTT. This gives the protein CASSLDWFRGGDRRNTEAFF. The full variable domain, its missing parts supplied by reference TRBV7-8 and TRBJ1-1, is GAGVSQSPRYKVAKRGQDVALRCDPISGHVSLFWYQQALGQGPEFLTYFQNEAQLDKSGLPSDRFFAERPEGSVSTLKIQRTQQEDSAVYLCASSLDWFRGGDRRNTEAFFGQGTRLTVV.

The chain is built from TRBV5-1 and TRBJ1-6; D is possibly TRBD1 (5 bases). CDR3 length: 13 amino acids. The germline CDR1 and CDR2 sequences are SGHRS and YFSETQ. The V end was cut by 4 bases, the J end by 12 bases, with 14 bases between. CDR3 DNA: TGCGCCAGCAGCCCCGGGACGCAGGGACCCCTCCACTTT. Its protein product is CASSPGTQGPLHF.

The chain carries TRBV28 and TRBJ2-5; TRBD1 is a possible D gene (6 bases). The CDR3 is 14 amino acids. Germline V gene lookup returns CDR1 MDHEN and CDR2 SYDVKM. Trimming removed 4 bases at V and 7 bases at J, with 16 bases between. The chain's CDR3 is CASSSTGLSGTQYF. DNA for the CDR3: TGTGCCAGCAGTTCGACAGGCCTCTCGGGGACCCAGTACTTC.

The CDR3 region has the DNA TGTGCCCCACGGACAGGGGAAAATGAAAAACTGTTTTTT. Protein product: CAPRTGENEKLFF. This chain joins TRBV6-5 and TRBJ1-4, with 9 bases lining up with TRBD1. The CDR3 spans 13 residues. V lost 11 bases and J lost 5; bases outside the gene matches: 6. Germline-derived CDR1 and CDR2 are MNHEY and SVGAGI.

The chain links TRBV27 to TRBJ1-5; a weak D match, TRBD1 (5 bases). The CDR3 has 14 residues. The V and J ends lost 4 bases and 3 bases respectively, with 10 bases between them. Germline V gene data show CDR1 as MNHEY and CDR2 as SMNVEV (reference sequence). The CDR3 DNA reads TGTGCCAGCAGTTCAACAGGTGTCAATCAGCCCCAGCATTTT. This encodes CASSSTGVNQPQHF.

The chain carries TRBV5-4 and TRBJ2-1, with TRBD1 as a possible D gene (6 bases). The CDR3 is made up of 15 amino acids. Trimming left V 4 bases short and J 2 bases short, with 13 bases between. In germline, CDR1 is SGHNT, CDR2 YYREEE (reference sequence). CDR3 bases: TGTGCCAGCAGCCTGGAGGACAGACCCTACAATGAGCAGTTCTTC. Protein sequence: CASSLEDRPYNEQFF. The full variable domain, its missing parts supplied by reference TRBV5-4 and TRBJ2-1, is ETGVTQSPTHLIKTRGQQVTLRCSSQSGHNTVSWYQQALGQGPQFIFQYYREEENGRGNFPPRFSGLQFPNYSSELNVNALELDDSALYLCASSLEDRPYNEQFFGPGTRLTVL.